This T cell receptor (beta chain) emerged from a study of T cells in Graves' hyperthyroidism and ophthalmopathy (dated by TCRdb to about 2019). Regarding the complete study: Peripheral blood samples were taken at the time of initial diagnosis, prior to any treatment. To identify distinguishing TCR V-J signatures, a discovery cohort of some 99 patients was used, comprising some 45 with Graves' ophthalmopathy and 57 with stable Graves' hyperthyroidism. Prospective prediction of ophthalmopathy was tested in an independent validation cohort of fewer than 20 hyperthyroidism patients and approximately 17 patients who later progressed to ophthalmopathy. The roughly 90 discovery patients were divided at random into training and test sets in a 7:3 ratio. The study also compared thyroid tissue and blood T-cell repertoires from about 6 Graves' hyperthyroidism patients. Once sampling was done, hyperthyroidism patients were given methimazole at a starting dose of 30 mg daily, whereas ophthalmopathy patients were given high-dose intravenous methylprednisolone. According to the paper, TCR Vbeta CDR3 sequencing was carried out on more than 120 peripheral blood samples, which came from 40 to 45 ophthalmopathy, fewer than 80 hyperthyroidism and about 17 progressor patients. Findings and caveats that apply to the study as a whole: Sample size was not statistically predetermined, and investigators were not blinded to group allocation. Blood samples also contained most of the expanded thyroid clonotypes (frequency above 0.001), which suggests that blood repertoires may reflect thyroid immune responses. In validation, the model predicted progression to ophthalmopathy with roughly 70% sensitivity and 72.22% specificity, a median of around six months before onset. In cross-validation, a model built on a 13 V-J signature told ophthalmopathy apart from stable hyperthyroidism with just under 90% sensitivity and about 81% specificity, and in testing the same model reached 80%/75%.

Amplification of TCR beta CDR3 regions was carried out from RNA transcripts. A first-round RT-PCR of the TCR CDR3 used the HTBI primer set with the Qiagen OneStep RT-PCR kit. Libraries were constructed in a second round of multiplex PCR, after which size selection and purification were performed. The libraries were sequenced on an Illumina HiSeq2000 using paired-end 100 bp reads. On the authors' methods: SOAPnuke was used to process the raw data, throwing out any read that contained adapters or uncalled bases, had a mean Phred below 15, or lacked an exact constant-primer or identifier match. COPE v1.2.5 was used to merge the high-quality paired reads, and each unique nucleotide sequence was defined as a clonotype. MiTCR v1.1 was used to align clonotypes to the IMGT TRBV, TRBD and TRBJ reference segments. The analysis included only V-J combinations with a frequency above 0.0001, which together covered around 99% of the repertoires. A TCS score was defined as the ratio of F50 (clonal expansion) to E x V (chaos), with BLOSUM62-based TCRdist applied between CDR3 peptides within each V-J. Welch's t-statistics and random forest reduced 500 to 550 V-J features to 10 to 15, which were used in a naive Bayes classifier (R e1071). The public reads were quality trimmed at Q25 with fastp and then assembled into clones with MiXCR by TCRdb, keeping productive beta chains. Entries are consolidated by CDR3 protein sequence, retaining the most common genes and DNA. The V and J calls and clone size are TCRdb's, not the authors'. For this sample there are approximately 350,000 distinct CDR3 sequences; 13% to 15% appear just once. The ten largest make up about 21% of the sample.

Reading from cysteine to phenylalanine, the CDR3 counts 13 amino acids. The read is trimmed to its CDR3 DNA, 39 bases read in frame from base 1. CDR1 LGHDT and CDR2 YNNKEL are derived from the germline V gene (reference sequence). V is clipped by 11 bases and J by 4 bases, and the sequence between their germline boundaries is 17 bases long. The sample holds many counts of this clonotype. It lacks a known antigen. There are no base qualities to consult, and no much larger clone falls within one base. In the ophthalmopathy patients, disease was moderately to severely active, with a Clinical Activity Score of 3 or more, a NOSPECS grade of 4 or more, and a duration of less than 3 months. The study excluded patients with uncontrolled infections, other autoimmune diseases, pregnancy or lactation. Diagnoses were based on clinical symptoms, serum thyroxine and TRAb, thyroid ultrasound and orbital computed tomography. PBMCs were isolated from more than 9 ml of fresh peripheral blood by Ficoll-Paque density gradient centrifugation. Trizol reagent was used to extract total RNA, and RNA quality was then checked on an Agilent 2100 Bioanalyzer.

The chain joins TRBV3-1 to TRBJ1-1; TRBD1 is perhaps the D gene, given 6 matching bases. The sequenced material came from blood. The TCR sequence derives from a woman in her sixties with Graves' ophthalmopathy. The nucleotides are TGTGCCGTCGGGGGGGCGTACCTCACTGAAGCTTTCTTT. This sequence encodes CAVGGAYLTEAFF.